The TCR beta chain under discussion was sequenced for a study of T cells after yellow fever vaccination. TCRdb passed the 5' RACE reads through MiXCR, listing each CDR3 protein once. The table lists a few hundred thousand distinct CDR3 sequences, approximately 4% of them singletons. The CDR3 is 16 residues long. Looked up from germline, CDR1 is SGHRS and CDR2 is YFSETQ. After removal of 0 bases from V and 1 base from J, the junction contained 6 bases not matched to a gene. The sample here was PBMCs, taken 5 days after the yellow fever booster vaccination. The sequence was collected from a man aged 18 to 30 who received the YFV17D yellow fever vaccine. The J gene is TRBJ1-1, the V gene TRBV5-1, with TRBD1 matching over 7 bases. Here the CDR3 DNA reads TGCGCCAGCAGCTTGGGCTACAGGGGCCCGAACACTGAAGCTTTCTTT. Encoded protein: CASSLGYRGPNTEAFF. The full variable domain, completed using reference TRBV5-1 and TRBJ1-1, is KAGVTQTPRYLIKTRGQQVTLSCSPISGHRSVSWYQQTPGQGLQFLFEYFSETQRNKGNFPGRFSGRQFSNSRSEMNVSTLELGDSALYLCASSLGYRGPNTEAFFGQGTRLTVV.